These 2 T cell receptor beta chains were all obtained from the same sample, sequenced in a study of blood T cells in healthy people across ages. Sample-barcoded 5' priming and a J-beta primer mix drove a second PCR of about 7 to 12 cycles. TCRdb used MiXCR to reprocess the 5' RACE reads, holding one entry per CDR3 protein. The table records 650,000 to 800,000 distinct CDR3 sequences, approximately 48% of them present only once. Sequenced material: blood. All receptors derive from a man in his sixties in good health.

V is TRBV9 and J is TRBJ2-7; D is tentatively TRBD1 or TRBD2 (5 bases each). The V end lost 4 bases, the J end lost 2 bases, and 16 bases lay between the germline ends. Germline CDR1 reads SGDLS; CDR2 reads YYNGEE. This CDR3 has 15 amino acids. CDR3 DNA: TGTGCCAGCAGCATGGTCCGGGACGGAACCTACGAGCAGTACTTC. This encodes CASSMVRDGTYEQYF.

CDR3 sequence: CASSKNLADTQYF. For the CDR3, the DNA is TGTGCCAGCTCCAAAAACCTAGCTGATACGCAGTATTTT. The rearrangement joins TRBV18 to TRBJ2-3; tentatively, D is TRBD2 (5 bases). Per germline, CDR1 KGHSH and CDR2 LQKENI. The CDR3 runs to 13 residues. The germline V and J ends were trimmed by 6 bases and 6 bases, with 13 bases remaining between them.